This paragraph covers one T cell receptor beta chain sequence. The sample is drawn from a study of blood T cell repertoires in COVID-19. As for the study in general: Some COVID-19 samples were acute and others convalescent; all came from the United States, Italy and Spain. T cells, B-cell-depleted T cells, or PBMCs supplied cDNA or gDNA.

Germline CDR1 is LNHDA and CDR2 is SQIVND (reference sequence). The CDR3 extends over 16 amino acids. V lost 3 bases to trimming and J lost 3 bases; unmatched junction nucleotides: 3. As processed by the authors: Amplification of reference gene primers provided the estimated nucleated cell counts. Libraries were prepared by immunoSEQ multiplex PCR; TCRdb keeps only in-frame clonotypes and omits some of them. V and J calls and clone size are given by that table; D and trimming were obtained from the DNA. The data show fewer than 300,000 clones, 75% to 85% seen once. Sample: peripheral blood. The receptor was isolated from a man over 45 with active or convalescent COVID-19. The chain is built from TRBV19 and TRBJ2-2; 11 bases match TRBD2. The CDR3 bases are TGTGCCAGTAGTATCATAGCGGGAGGGTACACCGGGGAGCTGTTTTTT. Translation: CASSIIAGGYTGELFF.